The rows below give T cell receptor beta chains drawn from one sample of a study of T cell responses to AZD1222 COVID-19 vaccine. Produced via immunoSEQ multiplex PCR; TCRdb's table is partial and in-frame only. Found here are over 150,000 clones, roughly 90% of them singletons; the top ten hold roughly 5.8%. Sequenced here: peripheral blood, sampled on day 0 of MenACWY control vaccination. These TCRs come from an adult in good health. Both conserved end residues are part of each CDR3. The D gene is left open where the match is weak. Size is omitted from some rows. Given values are once, few, many or a class for expanded clones.

CDR3 protein,CDR3 DNA,D gene,J gene,V gene,clone size
CASSSQGENTEAFF,TGTGCCAGCAGCTCACAGGGGGAGAACACTGAAGCTTTCTTT,TRBD1,TRBJ1-1,TRBV11-2,.
CASSQSPGLAAPKPGGELFF,TGCGCCAGCAGCCAATCTCCGGGACTAGCGGCCCCAAAACCAGGCGGGGAGCTGTTTTTT,TRBD2,TRBJ2-2,TRBV4-3,once
CASRPPPLNPINQPQHF,TGTGCCAGCAGACCCCCGCCCCTAAACCCCATTAATCAGCCCCAGCATTTT,.,TRBJ1-5,TRBV28,.
CASSVGLAEVYEQYF,TGTGCCAGCAGCGTAGGACTAGCGGAGGTCTACGAGCAGTACTTC,TRBD2,TRBJ2-7,TRBV9,.
CASSFGGGTGDYGYTF,TGTGCCAGCAGCTTCGGTGGCGGGACGGGGGATTATGGCTACACCTTC,.,TRBJ1-2,TRBV5-4,.
CASSLPSGRAGEQFF,TGTGCCAGCAGCTTACCCAGCGGGAGGGCCGGTGAGCAGTTCTTC,TRBD2,TRBJ2-1,TRBV7-2,.
CASSYLGTGDEQFF,TGTGCCAGCAGCTACTTAGGGACAGGGGATGAGCAGTTCTTC,TRBD1,TRBJ2-1,TRBV7-2,.
CASSSHSIRGEKLFF,TGTGCCAGCAGTTCGCACTCCATAAGGGGTGAAAAACTGTTTTTT,.,TRBJ1-4,TRBV27,.
CASSEGRGLGTQYF,TGCGCCAGCAGTGAAGGCAGGGGCCTGGGGACCCAGTACTTC,.,TRBJ2-5,TRBV10-1,.
CARHRDSTILFYGYTF,TGTGCCAGGCACCGGGACAGCACTATCCTTTTTTATGGCTACACCTTC,TRBD1,TRBJ1-2,TRBV25-1,.
CASSLGQSVMNTEAFF,TGTGCCAGCAGCTTGGGGCAGTCCGTTATGAACACTGAAGCTTTCTTT,.,TRBJ1-1,TRBV5-8,.